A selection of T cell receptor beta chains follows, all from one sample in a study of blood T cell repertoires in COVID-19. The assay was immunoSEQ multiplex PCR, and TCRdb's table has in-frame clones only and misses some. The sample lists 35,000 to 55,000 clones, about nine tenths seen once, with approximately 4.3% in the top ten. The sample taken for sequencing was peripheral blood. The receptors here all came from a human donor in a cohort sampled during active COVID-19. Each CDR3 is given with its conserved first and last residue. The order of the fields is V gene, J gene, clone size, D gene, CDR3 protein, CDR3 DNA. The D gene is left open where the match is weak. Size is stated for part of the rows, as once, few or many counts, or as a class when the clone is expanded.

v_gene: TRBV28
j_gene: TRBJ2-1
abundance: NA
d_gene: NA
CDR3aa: CASSFVAAYNEQFF
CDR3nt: TGTGCCAGCAGTTTTGTAGCGGCATACAATGAGCAGTTCTTC

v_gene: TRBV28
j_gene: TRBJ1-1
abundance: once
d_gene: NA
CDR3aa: CASHSAGTNTEAFF
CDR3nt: TGTGCCAGCCATTCGGCGGGGACGAACACTGAAGCTTTCTTT

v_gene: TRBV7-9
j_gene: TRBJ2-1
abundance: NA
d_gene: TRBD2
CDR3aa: CASRRTSGSSYNEQFF
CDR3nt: TGTGCCAGCAGGAGGACTAGCGGGAGTTCCTACAATGAGCAGTTCTTC

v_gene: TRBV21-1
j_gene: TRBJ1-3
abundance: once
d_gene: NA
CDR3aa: CASSKYAGRQGNITGNTIYF
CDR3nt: TGTGCCAGCAGCAAATATGCGGGCCGACAGGGGAACATAACTGGAAACACCATATATTTT

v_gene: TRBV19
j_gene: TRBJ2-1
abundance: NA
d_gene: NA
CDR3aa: CASSITGVTYNEQFF
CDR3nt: TGTGCCAGTAGTATTACGGGAGTTACCTACAATGAGCAGTTCTTC

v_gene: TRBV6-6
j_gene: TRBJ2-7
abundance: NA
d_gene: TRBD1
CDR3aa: CASSRTGVAQYF
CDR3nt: TGTGCCAGCAGTCGTACAGGGGTTGCGCAGTACTTC

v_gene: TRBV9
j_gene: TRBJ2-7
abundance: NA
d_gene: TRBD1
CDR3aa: CASSVEGQGPWEQYF
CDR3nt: TGTGCCAGCAGCGTAGAGGGACAGGGGCCATGGGAGCAGTACTTC

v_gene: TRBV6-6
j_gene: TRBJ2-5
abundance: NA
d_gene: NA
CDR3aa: CASSRPLETQYF
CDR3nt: TGTGCCAGCAGCCGACCTTTAGAGACCCAGTACTTC

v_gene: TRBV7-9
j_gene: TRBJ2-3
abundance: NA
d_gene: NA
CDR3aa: CASSLDRGADTQYF
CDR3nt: TGTGCCAGCAGCTTAGATCGGGGTGCGGATACGCAGTATTTT

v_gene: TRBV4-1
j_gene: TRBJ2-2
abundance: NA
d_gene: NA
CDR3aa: CASSQATGSGTGELFF
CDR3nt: TGCGCCAGCAGCCAAGCCACTGGGTCGGGCACCGGGGAGCTGTTTTTT

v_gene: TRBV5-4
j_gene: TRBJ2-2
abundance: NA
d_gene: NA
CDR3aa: CASSLGGGAYTGELFF
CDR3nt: TGTGCCAGCAGCTTGGGTGGGGGCGCTTACACCGGGGAGCTGTTTTTT